A selection of T cell receptor beta chains follows, all from one sample in a study of blood T cell repertoires in COVID-19. TCRdb's table, derived via immunoSEQ multiplex PCR, lists solely in-frame clones and lacks some. The data contain nearly 200,000 clones, 86% of them seen just once; the ten biggest clones take up 0.65% to 0.95%. The specimen sequenced was peripheral blood. These receptors were obtained from a woman in her seventies with acute or convalescent COVID-19. The CDR3 runs from the conserved cysteine through the conserved F or W. Fields, in order: CDR3 length, V gene, clone size, D gene, J gene, CDR3 protein, CDR3 DNA. A D gene is named only where the DNA matches it firmly. Clone size appears in some rows only: once, few, many, or a class for an expanded clone.

len: 15; v_gene: TRBV3-1/TRBV3-2; abundance: .; d_gene: .; j_gene: TRBJ1-5; CDR3aa: CASSHGPGESQPQHF; CDR3nt: TGTGCCAGCAGCCACGGCCCAGGGGAGAGCCAGCCCCAGCATTTT
len: 14; v_gene: TRBV5-1; abundance: .; d_gene: TRBD1; j_gene: TRBJ1-3; CDR3aa: CASSLDRGKNTIYF; CDR3nt: TGCGCCAGCAGTCTCGACAGGGGGAAGAACACCATATATTTT
len: 13; v_gene: TRBV3-1/TRBV3-2; abundance: .; d_gene: TRBD1; j_gene: TRBJ1-3; CDR3aa: CASSQAQGKSEYF; CDR3nt: TGTGCCAGCAGCCAAGCACAGGGGAAATCGGAATATTTT
len: 14; v_gene: TRBV7-9; abundance: .; d_gene: .; j_gene: TRBJ1-1; CDR3aa: CASSEQGSNTEAFF; CDR3nt: TGTGCCAGCAGCGAACAGGGCTCGAACACTGAAGCTTTCTTT
len: 14; v_gene: TRBV6-2/TRBV6-3; abundance: .; d_gene: TRBD2; j_gene: TRBJ2-1; CDR3aa: CASSWTSGSNEQFF; CDR3nt: TGTGCCAGCAGCTGGACTAGCGGGAGCAATGAGCAGTTCTTC
len: 16; v_gene: TRBV18; abundance: few; d_gene: .; j_gene: TRBJ1-3; CDR3aa: CASSYGQLNSGNTIYF; CDR3nt: TGTGCCAGCTCTTACGGACAGTTGAACTCTGGAAACACCATATATTTT
len: 13; v_gene: TRBV12-3/TRBV12-4; abundance: .; d_gene: .; j_gene: TRBJ2-6; CDR3aa: CASSFTGANVLTF; CDR3nt: TGTGCCAGCAGTTTTACTGGGGCCAACGTCCTGACTTTC
len: 15; v_gene: TRBV5-4; abundance: .; d_gene: TRBD1; j_gene: TRBJ2-5; CDR3aa: CASSPGGQGVETQYF; CDR3nt: TGTGCCAGCAGCCCTGGGGGACAGGGTGTAGAGACCCAGTACTTC
len: 16; v_gene: TRBV7-9; abundance: .; d_gene: TRBD2; j_gene: TRBJ2-1; CDR3aa: CASSLAGVPSYNEQFF; CDR3nt: TGTGCCAGCAGCTTGGCGGGAGTCCCCTCCTACAATGAGCAGTTCTTC
len: 14; v_gene: TRBV7-9; abundance: .; d_gene: .; j_gene: TRBJ1-3; CDR3aa: CASSLQTDLVTIYF; CDR3nt: TGTGCCAGCAGCTTACAAACAGATCTGGTCACCATATATTTT
len: 13; v_gene: TRBV24-1; abundance: .; d_gene: .; j_gene: TRBJ2-3; CDR3aa: CATSDSRADTQYF; CDR3nt: TGTGCCACCAGTGATTCCAGGGCAGATACGCAGTATTTT
len: 12; v_gene: TRBV10-3; abundance: .; d_gene: .; j_gene: TRBJ2-2; CDR3aa: CAISRVDGELFF; CDR3nt: TGTGCCATCAGCAGGGTGGACGGGGAGCTGTTTTTT
len: 15; v_gene: TRBV7-8; abundance: .; d_gene: .; j_gene: TRBJ1-1; CDR3aa: CASSLVAGSNTEAFF; CDR3nt: TGTGCCAGCAGCTTAGTGGCAGGGTCGAACACTGAAGCTTTCTTT
len: 14; v_gene: TRBV2; abundance: .; d_gene: TRBD2; j_gene: TRBJ2-1; CDR3aa: CASSLLAANNEQFF; CDR3nt: TGTGCCAGCAGCTTACTAGCGGCGAACAATGAGCAGTTCTTC
len: 16; v_gene: TRBV6-9; abundance: .; d_gene: .; j_gene: TRBJ2-6; CDR3aa: CASPKGVREGANVLTF; CDR3nt: TGTGCCAGCCCTAAAGGTGTGAGGGAAGGGGCCAACGTCCTGACTTTC
len: 14; v_gene: TRBV11-2; abundance: .; d_gene: .; j_gene: TRBJ1-4; CDR3aa: CASSYTAGGEKLFF; CDR3nt: TGTGCCAGCAGCTATACGGCAGGAGGGGAAAAACTGTTTTTT
len: 14; v_gene: TRBV20-1; abundance: few; d_gene: .; j_gene: TRBJ2-1; CDR3aa: CSASSSSSYNEQFF; CDR3nt: TGCAGTGCTAGTTCGTCTAGCTCCTACAATGAGCAGTTCTTC
len: 15; v_gene: TRBV6-5; abundance: .; d_gene: TRBD1; j_gene: TRBJ2-5; CDR3aa: CASSGGQGVMETQYF; CDR3nt: TGTGCCAGCAGCGGAGGACAGGGTGTTATGGAGACCCAGTACTTC
len: 16; v_gene: TRBV11-3; abundance: .; d_gene: TRBD1; j_gene: TRBJ2-5; CDR3aa: CASSLGGQGVQETQYF; CDR3nt: TGTGCCAGCAGCTTAGGAGGGCAGGGGGTTCAAGAGACCCAGTACTTC
len: 19; v_gene: TRBV5-3; abundance: .; d_gene: TRBD2; j_gene: TRBJ2-3; CDR3aa: CARSFGTSGRQAGTDTQYF; CDR3nt: TGTGCCAGAAGCTTCGGGACTAGCGGGAGGCAAGCGGGCACAGATACGCAGTATTTT
len: 14; v_gene: TRBV11-2; abundance: few; d_gene: .; j_gene: TRBJ2-1; CDR3aa: CASSSGQPKGEQFF; CDR3nt: TGTGCCAGCAGCTCCGGACAGCCTAAAGGTGAGCAGTTCTTC
len: 17; v_gene: TRBV19; abundance: .; d_gene: TRBD1; j_gene: TRBJ1-2; CDR3aa: CASSISTGTGANYGYTF; CDR3nt: TGTGCCAGTAGTATCTCCACCGGGACAGGGGCTAACTATGGCTACACCTTC
len: 14; v_gene: TRBV6-5; abundance: .; d_gene: .; j_gene: TRBJ1-5; CDR3aa: CASSYEQGRQPQHF; CDR3nt: TGTGCCAGCAGTTACGAACAGGGACGGCAGCCCCAGCATTTT
len: 16; v_gene: TRBV7-2; abundance: few; d_gene: .; j_gene: TRBJ1-5; CDR3aa: CASSPQVSSWIQPQHF; CDR3nt: TGTGCCAGCAGCCCCCAGGTGAGCAGCTGGATTCAGCCCCAGCATTTT
len: 15; v_gene: TRBV18; abundance: few; d_gene: .; j_gene: TRBJ1-2; CDR3aa: CASFLPKGAGYGYTF; CDR3nt: TGTGCCAGCTTCCTCCCGAAAGGGGCAGGCTATGGCTACACCTTC
len: 13; v_gene: TRBV5-1; abundance: .; d_gene: TRBD1; j_gene: TRBJ1-4; CDR3aa: CASGGGPNEKLFF; CDR3nt: TGCGCCAGCGGAGGGGGCCCGAATGAAAAACTGTTTTTT
len: 11; v_gene: TRBV7-8; abundance: .; d_gene: .; j_gene: TRBJ1-1; CDR3aa: CASSRGLGAFF; CDR3nt: TGTGCCAGCAGCCGGGGACTGGGGGCTTTCTTT
len: 15; v_gene: TRBV7-2; abundance: .; d_gene: .; j_gene: TRBJ2-1; CDR3aa: CASSFTSQSYNEQFF; CDR3nt: TGTGCCAGCAGCTTTACTAGCCAGTCCTACAATGAGCAGTTCTTC
len: 14; v_gene: TRBV19; abundance: .; d_gene: .; j_gene: TRBJ1-1; CDR3aa: CASSIGGGDTEAFF; CDR3nt: TGTGCCAGTAGTATCGGAGGGGGGGACACTGAAGCTTTCTTT
len: 14; v_gene: TRBV18; abundance: .; d_gene: .; j_gene: TRBJ1-5; CDR3aa: CASSPAAQNQPQHF; CDR3nt: TGTGCCAGCTCACCAGCGGCCCAAAATCAGCCCCAGCATTTT
len: 15; v_gene: TRBV5-6; abundance: .; d_gene: TRBD2; j_gene: TRBJ2-1; CDR3aa: CASSLTRREGNEQFF; CDR3nt: TGTGCCAGCAGCCTAACTAGGAGGGAGGGGAATGAGCAGTTCTTC
len: 14; v_gene: TRBV5-1; abundance: once; d_gene: TRBD1; j_gene: TRBJ2-1; CDR3aa: CASSFTGVDNEQFF; CDR3nt: TGCGCCAGCAGCTTCACAGGGGTGGACAATGAGCAGTTCTTC
len: 15; v_gene: TRBV5-1; abundance: .; d_gene: .; j_gene: TRBJ1-6; CDR3aa: CASSLASGGDSPLHF; CDR3nt: TGCGCCAGCAGCTTGGCGAGTGGAGGGGATTCACCCCTCCACTTT
len: 12; v_gene: TRBV6-5; abundance: few; d_gene: .; j_gene: TRBJ1-3; CDR3aa: CASGGGGNTIYF; CDR3nt: TGTGCCAGCGGGGGGGGTGGAAACACCATATATTTT
len: 14; v_gene: TRBV2; abundance: few; d_gene: .; j_gene: TRBJ2-3; CDR3aa: CALRGGLSTDTQYF; CDR3nt: TGTGCCCTAAGGGGGGGACTGAGCACAGATACGCAGTATTTT
len: 15; v_gene: TRBV13; abundance: once; d_gene: TRBD2; j_gene: TRBJ2-3; CDR3aa: CASSSDSGRTDTQYF; CDR3nt: TGTGCCAGCAGCTCCGATAGCGGGAGGACAGATACGCAGTATTTT
len: 16; v_gene: TRBV7-3; abundance: once; d_gene: TRBD2; j_gene: TRBJ2-1; CDR3aa: CASSLASGRAYNEQFF; CDR3nt: TGTGCCAGCAGCTTAGCGAGCGGGAGGGCCTACAATGAGCAGTTCTTC
len: 17; v_gene: TRBV2; abundance: .; d_gene: .; j_gene: TRBJ1-3; CDR3aa: CASSAPLGPGSGNTIYF; CDR3nt: TGTGCCAGCAGTGCGCCGTTGGGGCCCGGCTCTGGAAACACCATATATTTT
len: 14; v_gene: TRBV5-4; abundance: .; d_gene: .; j_gene: TRBJ1-1; CDR3aa: CASSLSRENTEAFF; CDR3nt: TGTGCCAGCAGCCTAAGCAGGGAGAACACTGAAGCTTTCTTT
len: 14; v_gene: TRBV7-2; abundance: .; d_gene: TRBD1; j_gene: TRBJ2-3; CDR3aa: CAGTGDRGADTQYF; CDR3nt: TGTGCCGGGACAGGGGACAGGGGTGCAGATACGCAGTATTTT
len: 18; v_gene: TRBV28; abundance: .; d_gene: TRBD2; j_gene: TRBJ2-5; CDR3aa: CASSLLIGLAGDRETQYF; CDR3nt: TGTGCCAGCAGTTTATTAATTGGACTAGCGGGAGATCGGGAGACCCAGTACTTC
len: 14; v_gene: TRBV19; abundance: .; d_gene: .; j_gene: TRBJ1-5; CDR3aa: CASRYGHSNQPQHF; CDR3nt: TGTGCCAGTAGGTACGGACACAGCAATCAGCCCCAGCATTTT
len: 13; v_gene: TRBV12-3/TRBV12-4; abundance: once; d_gene: TRBD1; j_gene: TRBJ2-1; CDR3aa: CASIKQGYNEQFF; CDR3nt: TGTGCCAGCATCAAACAGGGGTACAATGAGCAGTTCTTC
len: 15; v_gene: TRBV7-7; abundance: .; d_gene: .; j_gene: TRBJ1-4; CDR3aa: CASSQSRGREEKLFF; CDR3nt: TGTGCTAGCAGCCAGTCTAGGGGGAGGGAGGAAAAACTGTTTTTT
len: 12; v_gene: TRBV3-1/TRBV3-2; abundance: .; d_gene: TRBD1; j_gene: TRBJ1-1; CDR3aa: CASSLRQGEAFF; CDR3nt: TGTGCCAGCAGCCTCCGACAGGGAGAGGCTTTCTTT
len: 14; v_gene: TRBV5-8; abundance: once; d_gene: .; j_gene: TRBJ1-5; CDR3aa: CASSGGVGPRPQHF; CDR3nt: TGTGCCAGCAGCGGCGGGGTCGGTCCTCGACCCCAGCATTTT